The 29 T cell receptor beta chains reported below all come from one sample, sequenced in a study of T and B cells in COVID-19 patients. Multiplex PCR with BIOMED2 TRB-A/B primer pools amplified TRB rearrangements. TCRdb processed the multiplex PCR reads anew with MiXCR; each CDR3 protein has one entry. The table records approximately 11,000 distinct CDR3 sequences, under 35% of them present only once. Blood genomic DNA input for TRB amplification was about 240-550 ng. Sequencing was done on a sample of blood. These receptors all come from a human donor with active COVID-19.

This clonotype is categorized as medium-sized. The rearrangement links TRBV29-1 to TRBJ1-1; a possible D gene is TRBD1 (5 bases). CDR1 is SQVTM and CDR2 is ANQGSEA in the germline V gene. The CDR3 has 14 residues. V shed 5 bases and J shed 4 bases, with 17 bases lying between them. In DNA, the CDR3 is TGCAGCGTTCTGGGCAGGGAGGTTAGCACTGAAGCTTTCTTT. It codes for CSVLGREVSTEAFF.

V is TRBV6-5 and J is TRBJ2-7, with TRBD1 identical over 12 bases. Germline loops: CDR1 MNHEY, CDR2 SVGAGI. This CDR3 comprises 14 residues. V lost 4 bases to trimming and J lost 6 bases; unmatched junction nucleotides: 4. CDR3 protein: CASSWDRGRTEQYF. The CDR3 DNA sequence: TGTGCCAGCAGTTGGGACAGGGGGCGCACCGAGCAGTACTTC.

In its sample, this clonotype was seen a few times. The chain recombines TRBV6-5 with TRBJ1-1; D gene uncertain. Trimming left V 8 bases short and J 8 bases short, with 18 bases between. CDR1 is MNHEY, CDR2 SVGAGI, per germline. The CDR3 length is 13 residues. CDR3: CASVNLVVLEAFF. In DNA form, the CDR3 reads TGTGCCAGCGTAAATTTGGTGGTTCTCGAAGCTTTCTTT.

The rearrangement links TRBV13 to TRBJ1-1, with TRBD1 as a possible D gene (6 bases). CDR3 length: 14 residues. Per the germline V gene, CDR1 is PRHDT and CDR2 is FYEKMQ (reference sequence). Between the trimmed V and J ends, which lost 2 bases and 7 bases, there was a span of 14 bases. CDR3 sequence reads: CASSLRDTKLEAFF. CDR3 coding DNA: TGTGCCAGCAGCTTAAGGGACACCAAACTTGAAGCTTTCTTT.

The V call is TRBV5-5, the J call TRBJ2-5; D is possibly TRBD2 (6 bases). Trimming left V 2 bases short and J 4 bases short, with 18 bases between. CDR1 SGHKS and CDR2 YYEKEE come from the germline V gene (reference sequence). There are 16 residues in the CDR3. CDR3 nucleotides: TGTGCCAGCAGCTTTTCTGCGGGGCTGGGGGGAGAGACCCAGTACTTC. Translated, it gives CASSFSAGLGGETQYF.

The rearrangement links TRBV5-1 to TRBJ2-7, with D perhaps given as TRBD1 or TRBD2 (5 bases each). Germline V gene lookup returns CDR1 SGHRS and CDR2 YFSETQ. V was trimmed by 2 bases and J by 3 bases, leaving 12 bases between them. The length of the CDR3 is 14 residues. The CDR3 DNA reads TGCGCCAGCAGCTTCGGGACCGAGAGCTACGAGCAGTACTTC. Encoded protein: CASSFGTESYEQYF.

Comment on this clonotype: A single base separates this from a much larger clone, so it may be a read error. The chain has TRBV18 and TRBJ2-2, with D unresolved. Germline V gene sequence: CDR1 KGHSH, CDR2 LQKENI. V was trimmed by 6 bases and J by 4 bases, leaving 9 bases between them. CDR3 length: 13 amino acids. In nucleotides, the CDR3 is TGTGCCAGCTCGTGTAGGATCACCGGGGAGCTGTTTTTT. Amino acids: CASSCRITGELFF.

By share of the sample, this clonotype is medium-sized. V usage is TRBV13 and J usage is TRBJ2-5, with D possibly TRBD2 on 5 matching bases. This CDR3 comprises 13 residues. Per germline, CDR1 PRHDT and CDR2 FYEKMQ (reference sequence). V was trimmed by 4 bases and J by 3 bases, leaving 9 bases between them. The CDR3 loop reads CASSYREKETQYF. The CDR3, as DNA: TGTGCCAGCAGCTACCGGGAAAAAGAGACCCAGTACTTC.

As for this clonotype: One junction end disagrees with the germline gene, perhaps due to a read error. This chain uses TRBV5-6 with TRBJ1-1; no clear D gene. This CDR3 is 13 amino acids long. In germline, CDR1 is SGHDT, CDR2 YYEEEE. In DNA form, the CDR3 reads TGCGCCAGCAGCCGAGATGGAACCACTGAAGCTTTCTTT. Translated: CASSRDGTTEAFF.

By share, this clonotype ranks as medium-sized. V and J are TRBV29-1 and TRBJ2-7, with TRBD2 matching over 8 bases. V gave up 0 bases and J gave up 6 bases; unmatched junction bases: 7. CDR1 is SQVTM and CDR2 is ANQGSEA in the germline V gene. The CDR3 covers 14 residues. CDR3 bases: TGCAGCGTTGAAGATCTGCCTCGGGGGGGCGAGCAGTACTTC. Translated, it gives CSVEDLPRGGEQYF.

This clonotype ranks as medium-sized. The chain links TRBV6-2 or TRBV6-3 to TRBJ2-5; maybe TRBD2 (5 bases). Germline V lookup: CDR1 MNHEY, CDR2 SVGEGT. V lost 3 bases to trimming and J lost 1 base, with 15 bases between them. This CDR3 is 16 amino acids long. CDR3 in DNA: TGTGCCAGCAGTTATTCGGTCCGGGGTCCCCAAGAGACCCAGTACTTC. Translated: CASSYSVRGPQETQYF.

By share, this clonotype ranks as medium-sized. The V call is TRBV5-5, the J call TRBJ1-4; a weak D match, TRBD1 (5 bases). CDR1 and CDR2 from the germline V gene are SGHKS and YYEKEE (reference sequence). The CDR3 has 16 residues. The ends were cut back, 2 bases at V and 6 bases at J, with 17 bases in the middle. The CDR3 region is CASSFDPGLQYEKLFF. In DNA, the CDR3 is TGTGCCAGCAGCTTTGACCCAGGGCTGCAGTATGAAAAACTGTTTTTT. Supplemented by reference TRBV5-5 and TRBJ1-4, the full variable domain reads DAGVTQSPTHLIKTRGQQVTLRCSPISGHKSVSWYQQVLGQGPQFIFQYYEKEERGRGNFPDRFSARQFPNYSSELNVNALLLGDSALYLCASSFDPGLQYEKLFFGSGTQLSVL.

This clonotype came up once. A much larger clone lies a single base off, so this may be a read error. This chain connects TRBV19 to TRBJ1-4; TRBD1 agrees at 7 bases. CDR1 and CDR2 (germline): LNHDA, SQIVND (reference sequence). The CDR3 covers 13 residues. V was clipped by 4 bases and J by 10 bases; unmatched bases: 6. The CDR3 protein is CASSTRQGRKLFF. In DNA form, the CDR3 reads TGTGCCAGTAGTACCCGACAGGGACGAAAACTGTTTTTT.

By share, this clonotype counts as medium-sized. The chain couples TRBV18 to TRBJ2-1; D tentatively fits TRBD1 or TRBD2 (5 bases each). Trimming removed 5 bases from V and 5 bases from J, with 13 bases in between. Germline V gene data show CDR1 as KGHSH and CDR2 as LQKENI. This CDR3 spans 14 amino acids. The CDR3 coding sequence is TGTGCCAGCTCATCCACCGGGACGGACAATGAGCAGTTCTTC. Protein product: CASSSTGTDNEQFF.

This clonotype is medium-sized in the sample. The chain links TRBV6-5 to TRBJ2-7, with a weak D call TRBD1 (8 bases). The germline gives CDR1 MNHEY, CDR2 SVGAGI. The CDR3 contains 15 residues. V lost 6 bases and J 5 bases, leaving 20 bases between the germline ends. The CDR3 loop reads CASSYDRGGNNEQYF. The DNA for the CDR3 is TGTGCCAGCAGCTACGACAGGGGAGGGAACAACGAGCAGTACTTC.

This chain connects TRBV5-6 to TRBJ2-3, with 12 positions matching TRBD2. The CDR3 is 18 amino acids. Germline V gives CDR1 SGHDT, CDR2 YYEEEE. Unmatched junction bases numbered 8, after V lost 2 bases and J lost 1 base. The CDR3 coding sequence is TGTGCCAGCAGCTTCCGCCTAGCGGGGGGGCCGGGCACAGATACGCAGTATTTT. Amino acid sequence: CASSFRLAGGPGTDTQYF.

This clonotype is medium-sized in the sample. The chain employs TRBV19 and TRBJ2-5, with no clear D. Trimming cost V 3 bases and J 2 bases, with 10 bases left between them. The CDR3 spans 14 residues. CDR1 LNHDA and CDR2 SQIVND come from the germline V gene (reference sequence). The CDR3 coding sequence is TGTGCCAGTAGTATCTCGGCCCTACAAGAGACCCAGTACTTC. The encoded protein is CASSISALQETQYF.

V gene TRBV30 combines with J gene TRBJ2-7, with 7 bases identical to TRBD2. The J segment lost 2 bases and the V segment lost 3 bases, leaving 7 bases of the junction unmatched. The length of the CDR3 is 14 residues. Germline V lookup: CDR1 GTSNPN, CDR2 SVGIG (reference sequence). The CDR3, as DNA: TGTGCCTGGAGGGGGGGGGGGAGCCCCTACGAGCAGTACTTC. This translates into CAWRGGGSPYEQYF.

V gene TRBV20-1 combines with J gene TRBJ2-1, with 10 positions matching TRBD2. Unmatched junction bases numbered 7, after V lost 2 bases and J lost 3 bases. This CDR3 region has 16 residues. Germline V lookup: CDR1 DFQATT, CDR2 SNEGSKA (reference sequence). CDR3 nucleotide sequence: TGCAGTGCTAGAAAAGGACTAGCGGAGCTCTACAATGAGCAGTTCTTC. It encodes CSARKGLAELYNEQFF.

In nucleotides, the CDR3 is TGTGCCAGCAGTTTCGAGCAGGGCTTCGCCGAGCAGTACTTC. This encodes CASSFEQGFAEQYF. V and J are TRBV12-3 or TRBV12-4 and TRBJ2-7, with D perhaps matching TRBD1 (5 bases). V lost 3 bases and J lost 6, with 15 bases in between. The CDR3 length is 14 residues.

The J gene is TRBJ2-4, the V gene TRBV15, with a tentative D call TRBD2 (5 bases). Per germline, CDR1 LNHNV and CDR2 YYDKDF (reference sequence). Trimming shortened V by 0 bases and J by 10 bases, and 16 bases separated the two germline ends. The CDR3 spans 15 residues. CDR3 bases: TGTGCCACCAGCAGAGATGGGCTAGCTGGCCCTATTCAGTACTTC. This sequence encodes CATSRDGLAGPIQYF.

This clonotype is medium-sized (0.01 to 0.1%) in the sample. CDR3 bases: TGTGCCAGCAGCTTACGACAGACTAATGAAAAACTGTTTTTT. Translating gives CASSLRQTNEKLFF. The chain links TRBV5-5 to TRBJ1-4; D is possibly TRBD1 (5 bases). This CDR3 spans 14 amino acids. Trimming cost V 2 bases and J 2 bases, with 7 bases left between them. Germline-derived CDR1 and CDR2 are SGHKS and YYEKEE (reference sequence).

The chain joins TRBV6-5 to TRBJ2-5; D unclear. V lost 0 bases and J lost 1, with 9 bases in between. CDR3 size: 15 residues. The germline CDR1 and CDR2 sequences are MNHEY and SVGAGI. This CDR3 is CASSYSWQSQETQYF. As DNA, the CDR3 is TGTGCCAGCAGTTACTCGTGGCAGAGCCAAGAGACCCAGTACTTC.

This clonotype is classed as medium-sized. The chain employs TRBV30 and TRBJ2-6, with 10 positions matching TRBD1. Germline CDR1 and CDR2: GTSNPN and SVGIG (reference sequence). This CDR3 is 14 amino acids long. V gave up 5 bases and J gave up 3 bases; unmatched junction bases: 1. Here the CDR3 reads CAWGTGVGANVLTF. The CDR3 DNA sequence: TGTGCCTGGGGGACAGGGGTTGGGGCCAACGTCCTGACTTTC.

V gene TRBV6-2 or TRBV6-3 combines with J gene TRBJ2-4; the match to TRBD1 covers 9 bases. CDR3 size: 15 residues. The V segment lost 5 bases and the J segment 8 bases; nucleotides outside the gene matches: 10. Germline CDR1 reads MNHEY; CDR2 reads SVGEGT. CDR3 residues: CASSDETGGKDIQYF. CDR3 sequence (DNA): TGTGCCAGCAGTGATGAGACAGGGGGAAAGGACATTCAGTACTTC.

On this clonotype: One base away lies a much larger clone, so this may be a sequencing read error. Since no conserved phenylalanine or tryptophan closes the CDR3, a read error is the likely cause. The genes are TRBV6-5 and TRBJ2-1; TRBD1 is a possible D gene (6 bases). The CDR3 loop spans 16 amino acids. Germline assignment: CDR1 MNHEY and CDR2 SVGAGI. The V gene lost 0 bases and the J gene lost 3 bases, with 12 bases spanning the gap. The CDR3, as DNA: TGTGCCAGCAGTTACTCGTCAGGGGACGTCTACAATGAGCAGTTCCTC. Amino acid sequence: CASSYSSGDVYNEQFL.

This clonotype turned up a few times. The CDR3 nucleotides read TGTGCCAGCAGCGAGACAGGGGGCAATGAAAAACTGTTTTTT. Translation: CASSETGGNEKLFF. The genes are TRBV5-6 and TRBJ1-4; the match to TRBD1 covers 10 bases. Germline values: CDR1 SGHDT, CDR2 YYEEEE. The V and J ends lost 4 bases and 5 bases, in that order; junction bases with no gene match: 2. The CDR3 extends over 14 amino acids. Based on the CDR3 plus reference TRBV5-6 and TRBJ1-4, the full variable domain is DAGVTQSPTHLIKTRGQQVTLRCSPKSGHDTVSWYQQALGQGPQFIFQYYEEEERQRGNFPDRFSGHQFPNYSSELNVNALLLGDSALYLCASSETGGNEKLFFGSGTQLSVL.

This clonotype was picked up a small number of times. The V and J genes are TRBV7-9 and TRBJ2-2, with D uncertain. Between the trimmed V and J ends, which lost 7 bases and 6 bases, there was a span of 18 bases. The germline V gene has CDR1 SEHNR and CDR2 FQNEAQ (reference sequence). The length of the CDR3 is 15 residues. The chain's CDR3 is CASNPRAAGAGELFF. The CDR3 region has the DNA TGTGCCAGCAACCCCCGGGCAGCTGGGGCCGGGGAGCTGTTTTTT.

This clonotype is deemed medium-sized (0.01 to 0.1%). V and J are TRBV6-5 and TRBJ2-1, with 8 bases lining up with TRBD2. Trimming at V came to 4 bases and at J to 6 bases, leaving 11 bases not matched to a gene. This CDR3 has 16 amino acids. CDR1 is MNHEY, CDR2 SVGAGI, per germline. In DNA form, the CDR3 reads TGTGCCAGCAGTTTCAGCGGGGGCCTTAGGGGCAATGAGCAGTTCTTC. As protein: CASSFSGGLRGNEQFF.